Only one count was recorded for the clone carrying this T cell receptor (beta chain). Its specificity is not known. Sequencing used immunoSEQ multiplex PCR; TCRdb keeps in-frame clones, though not all of them. Of 120,000 to 150,000 clones in the sample, around nine tenths were seen once. This sample is drawn from a study of cytomegalovirus exposure and HLA in healthy donors. Study-level findings and limits: Researchers counted 180 or so TCR beta chains as cytomegalovirus-associated.

CDR3 length: 13 amino acids. CDR1 is SGHNT, CDR2 YYREEE, per germline (reference sequence). With 5 bases removed from V and 6 bases from J, the gap between germline ends came to 11 bases. V is TRBV5-4 and J is TRBJ2-2, with D perhaps TRBD2 (5 bases). Sequenced input: PBMCs. This receptor was obtained from a man between 18 and 29 years old in good health and CMV-seropositive. CDR3 in DNA: TGTGCCAGCAGTCCGGACTCATCCGGGGAGCTGTTTTTT. Its translation: CASSPDSSGELFF.